The clone carrying this T cell receptor (beta chain) turned up a few times. These data originate in a study of early T cells in non-severe SARS-CoV-2 infection. Trimming removed 4 bases from V and 6 bases from J, with 16 bases in between. Germline CDR1 is MNHNS and CDR2 is SASEGT. The CDR3 has 14 amino acids. TCRdb analysed the 5' RACE reads with MiXCR anew, one entry per CDR3 protein. This table has approximately 80,000 distinct CDR3 sequences, around 11% appearing once. V gene TRBV6-1 combines with J gene TRBJ2-7; D may be TRBD2 (5 bases). The source was whole blood, collected at baseline. This receptor was obtained from an adult who was a healthcare worker with PCR-confirmed SARS-CoV-2 infection or an uninfected control (not recorded which). CDR3 in DNA: TGTGCCAGCAGTGCAGGCAGTGGTCGGGGCGAGCAGTACTTC. Protein sequence: CASSAGSGRGEQYF.